Listed here is a single T cell receptor (beta chain). This entry belongs to a study of T-cell memory formation after mild COVID-19. In germline, CDR1 is GTSNPN, CDR2 SVGIG (reference sequence). V lost 1 base, J lost 5 bases, and 11 bases lay in between. This CDR3 region has 13 residues. TCRdb passed the 5' RACE reads through MiXCR, listing each CDR3 protein once. The table has hundreds of thousands of distinct CDR3 sequences, 15% to 20% seen once; the top ten hold 8.4%. Sequencing used PBMCs or a T cell subset sorted from them (not recorded which). The rearrangement joins TRBV30 to TRBJ1-1; tentative D call: TRBD1 (5 bases). The clonotype comes from an adult woman who had mild COVID-19 (a few samples of this study predate the infection). Cell type and time point are not known. The CDR3 DNA is TGTGCCTGGAGTGCAGGGTGGGCGACTGAAGCTTTCTTT. Its translation: CAWSAGWATEAFF.